This T cell receptor (beta chain) was recorded in a study of T-cell memory formation after mild COVID-19. Study summary: TCR clusters were mostly confined to one donor each.

TCRdb redid the calling of the 5' RACE reads with MiXCR, one entry per CDR3 protein. Of about 340,000 distinct CDR3 sequences listed, roughly 13% are singletons. The sample holds a few counts of this clonotype. As yet, its antigen is unknown. Notes on the study in general: Among CD4+ contracting clones, most were CM and EM, and CD8+ ones EMRA.

Sample: PBMCs or a T cell subset sorted from them (not recorded which). The receptor's source is a man between 18 and 29 years old who had mild COVID-19 (a few samples of this study predate the infection). Cell type and time point are not known.

The CDR3 DNA reads TGTGCCAGCAGCTTGGGACTAGCTTTCTACGAGCAGTACGTC. This sequence encodes CASSLGLAFYEQYV. The J gene is TRBJ2-7, the V gene TRBV5-5; the match to TRBD2 covers 7 bases. Losses at the gene ends were 0 bases for V and 3 bases for J; bases not matched to a gene: 3. The germline V gene encodes CDR1 SGHKS and CDR2 YYEKEE (reference sequence). CDR3 size: 14 residues.